A single sample is the source of the 30 T cell receptor beta chains below, sequenced in a study of blood T cell repertoires in COVID-19. The assay was immunoSEQ multiplex PCR, and TCRdb's table has in-frame clones only and misses some. The data hold approximately 52,000 clones, with roughly 89% observed a single time. The sample was peripheral blood. The receptors were sampled from a man aged 60 to 75 with active COVID-19.

This chain joins TRBV18 and TRBJ1-3; unclear D gene. The V end lost 2 bases, the J end lost 2 bases, and 13 bases lay between the germline ends. The CDR3 sequence is 16 residues long. CDR1 KGHSH and CDR2 LQKENI come from the germline V gene. This chain's CDR3 is CASSPELTAAGNTIYF. As DNA, the CDR3 is TGTGCCAGCTCACCAGAGCTGACCGCGGCTGGAAACACCATATATTTT. The whole variable domain, filled in from reference TRBV18 and TRBJ1-3, reads NAGVMQNPRHLVRRRGQEARLRCSPMKGHSHVYWYRQLPEEGLKFMVYLQKENIIDESGMPKERFSAEFPKEGPSILRIQQVVRGDSAAYFCASSPELTAAGNTIYFGEGSWLTVV.

The chain uses TRBV29-1 and TRBJ2-7; TRBD1 agrees at 8 bases. The ends lost 2 bases at V and 3 bases at J; junction bases unmatched: 9. The CDR3 consists of 15 residues. Germline-derived CDR1 and CDR2 are SQVTM and ANQGSEA. The CDR3 is CSVESSGQGLYEQYF. DNA of the CDR3: TGCAGCGTTGAATCCTCTGGACAGGGACTCTACGAGCAGTACTTC.

The chain uses TRBV7-2 and TRBJ1-5, with 11 positions matching TRBD1. Germline V gives CDR1 SGHTA, CDR2 FQGNSA. CDR3 size: 18 residues. The ends lost 5 bases at V and 0 bases at J; junction bases unmatched: 9. The CDR3 sequence: CASSPRTGGSYSNQPQHF. The CDR3 coding sequence is TGTGCCAGCAGCCCGCGGACAGGGGGCTCTTATAGCAATCAGCCCCAGCATTTT.

This chain joins TRBV9 and TRBJ2-3, with D hard to call. Germline V gene lookup returns CDR1 SGDLS and CDR2 YYNGEE. V dropped 3 bases and J dropped 2 bases, with 13 bases sitting between them. CDR3 length: 15 amino acids. DNA of the CDR3: TGTGCCAGCAGCGCAACCGGGTCCTACACAGATACGCAGTATTTT. Its protein product is CASSATGSYTDTQYF.

Points on this clone: The junction and the germline gene differ at one end; a read error may be behind it. The V call is TRBV7-9, the J call TRBJ1-2; 7 bases map to TRBD1. Germline CDR1 SEHNR, CDR2 FQNEAQ (reference sequence). The CDR3 is 12 amino acids. CDR3 sequence (DNA): TGTGCCAGCAGCTTAATGGACAGGTCACCTCGCTTC. Its translation: CASSLMDRSPRF.

The chain employs TRBV12-5 and TRBJ2-5, with 12 bases matching TRBD1. Losses at the gene ends were 3 bases for V and 4 bases for J; bases not matched to a gene: 12. There are 18 residues in the CDR3. Germline V gives CDR1 LGHNT, CDR2 FRNRAP. The CDR3 coding sequence is TGTGCTAGTGGTTTCACCCCCGGGACAGGGGGCGGAGCAGAGACCCAGTACTTC. Its protein is CASGFTPGTGGGAETQYF.

The CDR3 reads CASSLAVNTEAFF. The CDR3 DNA reads as TGCGCCAGCAGCTTGGCTGTGAACACTGAAGCTTTCTTT. The gene calls are TRBV5-1 and TRBJ1-1; D gene ambiguous. Trimming removed 0 bases from V and 0 bases from J, with 3 bases in between. The CDR3 covers 13 residues. Germline CDR1 is SGHRS and CDR2 is YFSETQ.

The chain couples TRBV6-5 to TRBJ1-5, with TRBD1 matching over 8 bases. Looked up from germline, CDR1 is MNHEY and CDR2 is SVGAGI. The CDR3 consists of 15 residues. J lost 5 bases, V lost 10 bases, and 13 bases had no gene match. The CDR3, as DNA: TGTGCCACCTCACGGACAGGGCCCCGATATCAGCCCCAGCATTTT. Translated: CATSRTGPRYQPQHF.

The V and J genes are TRBV7-9 and TRBJ1-5, with D unclear. Trimming took off 1 base at V and 9 bases at J, with 7 bases between the two ends. In germline, CDR1 is SEHNR, CDR2 FQNEAQ (reference sequence). The CDR3 spans 12 residues. In DNA, the CDR3 is TGTGCCAGCAGCTTAGAAGAGTCGCCCCAGCATTTT. It codes for CASSLEESPQHF.

This chain joins TRBV5-4 and TRBJ2-7; 11 bases match TRBD2. The CDR3 spans 14 residues. V gave up 5 bases and J gave up 4 bases; unmatched junction bases: 5. Germline V lookup: CDR1 SGHNT, CDR2 YYREEE (reference sequence). CDR3 coding DNA: TGTGCCAGCAGGTTAGCGGGAGGGCCTTACGAGCAGTACTTC. Translation: CASRLAGGPYEQYF. The variable domain in full, completed from reference TRBV5-4 and TRBJ2-7, reads ETGVTQSPTHLIKTRGQQVTLRCSSQSGHNTVSWYQQALGQGPQFIFQYYREEENGRGNFPPRFSGLQFPNYSSELNVNALELDDSALYLCASRLAGGPYEQYFGPGTRLTVT.

V is TRBV7-9 and J is TRBJ2-5; 8 positions agree with TRBD1. CDR3 length: 14 residues. Looked up from germline, CDR1 is SEHNR and CDR2 is FQNEAQ (reference sequence). The trim removed 6 bases at V and 5 bases at J, leaving 8 bases unmatched. CDR3 nucleotide sequence: TGTGCCAGCAGTAGAAGACAGGGGAGGGAGACCCAGTACTTC. The encoded protein is CASSRRQGRETQYF. The whole variable domain, filled in from reference TRBV7-9 and TRBJ2-5, reads DTGVSQNPRHKITKRGQNVTFRCDPISEHNRLYWYRQTLGQGPEFLTYFQNEAQLEKSRLLSDRFSAERPKGSFSTLEIQRTEQGDSAMYLCASSRRQGRETQYFGPGTRLLVL.

V is TRBV4-1 and J is TRBJ2-2; a possible D gene is TRBD2 (7 bases). The germline V gene encodes CDR1 MGHRA and CDR2 YSYEKL. The CDR3 totals 16 residues. Trimming stripped 1 base from V and 8 bases from J, with 17 bases between. The CDR3 is CASSQGRAGEGGELFF. Here the CDR3 DNA reads TGCGCCAGCAGCCAAGGTCGGGCAGGGGAGGGTGGGGAGCTGTTTTTT.

The table lists this clone with a count of one. CDR3 loop: CASSQDSRQTNEKLFF. For the CDR3, the DNA is TGCGCCAGCAGCCAAGATTCGAGACAGACTAATGAAAAACTGTTTTTT. The chain has TRBV4-3 and TRBJ1-4; perhaps TRBD1 as D (5 bases). Per germline, CDR1 LGHNA and CDR2 YSLEER. This CDR3 is built from 16 residues. V was trimmed by 0 bases and J by 2 bases, leaving 10 bases between them.

This chain links TRBV21-1 with TRBJ1-2; the table's D call, TRBD1, has no DNA check behind it. TRBV21-1 is deemed a pseudogene. The CDR3 loop spans 16 amino acids. Here the CDR3 reads CASSKRPTYPNYGYTF. The CDR3 bases are TGTGCCAGCAGCAAAAGGCCGACATATCCTAACTATGGCTACACCTTC.

The DNA for the CDR3 is TGCGCCAGCGCCGCGGGACGAACCTACGAGCAGTACTTC. Its translation is CASAAGRTYEQYF. The V gene is TRBV5-1, the J gene TRBJ2-7; a weak D match, TRBD2 (6 bases). The germline CDR1 and CDR2 sequences are SGHRS and YFSETQ. Trimming left V 7 bases short and J 2 bases short, with 13 bases between. The CDR3 loop spans 13 amino acids.

The chain combines TRBV7-9 with TRBJ2-3, with 15 nucleotides matching TRBD2. Germline CDR1 is SEHNR and CDR2 is FQNEAQ (reference sequence). The CDR3 is made up of 18 amino acids. With V trimmed by 1 base and J by 5 bases, 7 bases remained unmatched. The CDR3 spells CASSLGEGLAGGRDTQYF. CDR3 sequence (DNA): TGTGCCAGCAGCTTAGGCGAGGGACTAGCGGGAGGAAGAGATACGCAGTATTTT.

This clone is a singleton in its sample. This chain uses TRBV28 with TRBJ2-6; no definite D call. Per the germline V gene, CDR1 is MDHEN and CDR2 is SYDVKM. The V gene lost 6 bases and the J gene lost 0 bases, with 6 bases spanning the gap. This CDR3 region has 14 residues. The CDR3 loop is CASSTASGANVLTF. The CDR3 DNA is TGTGCCAGCAGCACAGCCTCTGGGGCCAACGTCCTGACTTTC.

The J gene is TRBJ1-1, the V gene TRBV3-1 (or the pseudogene TRBV3-2); D gene uncertain. The CDR3 is 13 amino acids. Germline CDR1 LGHDT, CDR2 YNNKEL (reference sequence). Trimming removed 4 bases at V and 3 bases at J, with 9 bases between. CDR3 DNA sequence: TGTGCCAGCAGCCTCCAGGAAGACACTGAAGCTTTCTTT. It is translated as CASSLQEDTEAFF.

The rearrangement links TRBV13 to TRBJ1-1, with D unresolved. V was shortened by 4 bases and J by 0 bases, with 6 bases between the two germline ends. CDR3 length: 13 residues. Germline-derived CDR1 and CDR2 are PRHDT and FYEKMQ (reference sequence). CDR3 residues: CASSSRVNTEAFF. The CDR3 DNA follows: TGTGCCAGCAGCTCCCGGGTGAACACTGAAGCTTTCTTT.

The rearrangement uses TRBV29-1 and TRBJ2-1; 13 bases are shared with TRBD2. The length of the CDR3 is 16 residues. J gave up 1 base and V 4 bases, and 4 bases lay outside the gene matches. Germline values: CDR1 SQVTM, CDR2 ANQGSEA. The CDR3 here is CSVGLAGGPSYNEQFF. The CDR3 bases are TGCAGCGTTGGACTAGCGGGAGGCCCTTCCTACAATGAGCAGTTCTTC.

In this sample, this clone turned up a few times. In DNA form, the CDR3 reads TGTGCCAGCAGCTTAGGAACGGGAGGCCTATTCGAGCAGTACTTC. As protein: CASSLGTGGLFEQYF. The V gene is TRBV7-2, the J gene TRBJ2-7; TRBD2 matches 7 bases. V shed 1 base, J shed 6 bases, and the junction held 9 bases outside the gene matches. Germline-derived CDR1 and CDR2 are SGHTA and FQGNSA. The CDR3 runs to 15 residues.

The CDR3 region has the DNA TGTGCCAGCAGCTTAGTTAGGGGTAGCAATCAGCCCCAGCATTTT. This translates into CASSLVRGSNQPQHF. V and J are TRBV7-2 and TRBJ1-5; possible D gene TRBD1, 5 bases. The germline gives CDR1 SGHTA, CDR2 FQGNSA. V gave up 1 base and J gave up 0 bases, with 7 bases separating them. The CDR3 runs 15 residues.

The chain uses TRBV5-4 and TRBJ1-5; D remains unclear. V was cut by 0 bases and J by 0 bases, with 7 bases left in between. CDR3 length: 15 residues. CDR1 and CDR2 from the germline V gene are SGHNT and YYREEE (reference sequence). CDR3 amino acids: CASSLGEGSNQPQHF. In nucleotides, the CDR3 is TGTGCCAGCAGCTTGGGTGAGGGTAGCAATCAGCCCCAGCATTTT. Supplemented by reference TRBV5-4 and TRBJ1-5, the full variable domain reads ETGVTQSPTHLIKTRGQQVTLRCSSQSGHNTVSWYQQALGQGPQFIFQYYREEENGRGNFPPRFSGLQFPNYSSELNVNALELDDSALYLCASSLGEGSNQPQHFGDGTRLSIL.

The chain combines TRBV19 with TRBJ2-2; 7 nucleotides match TRBD2. Per the germline V gene, CDR1 is LNHDA and CDR2 is SQIVND (reference sequence). There are 14 residues in the CDR3. Trimming took 7 bases from V and 1 from J; bases not matched to a gene: 3. CDR3 DNA sequence: TGTGCCAGTACCAGGACTAGGAACACCGGGGAGCTGTTTTTT. Amino acid sequence: CASTRTRNTGELFF.

This clone is labeled as medium-sized. The chain combines TRBV3-1 (or the pseudogene TRBV3-2) with TRBJ1-3; possibly TRBD1 for D (6 bases). From germline, CDR1 is LGHDT and CDR2 YNNKEL (reference sequence). CDR3 length equals 19 residues. V was shortened by 0 bases and J by 2 bases, with 20 bases between the two germline ends. The CDR3 region has the DNA TGTGCCAGCAGCCAAGACCCCGACCGGGGGGGGGCTACTGGAAACACCATATATTTT. Translation gives CASSQDPDRGGATGNTIYF.

This clone appeared once. The V gene is TRBV27, the J gene TRBJ2-7; 11 bases align to TRBD2. CDR3 length: 16 residues. CDR1 is MNHEY and CDR2 is SMNVEV in the germline V gene (reference sequence). With V trimmed by 3 bases and J by 7 bases, 11 bases remained unmatched. For the CDR3, the DNA is TGTGCCAGCAGTTTCCGCCTTAGCGGGAGGGCTCGAGAGCAGTACTTC. Protein sequence: CASSFRLSGRAREQYF.

The chain joins TRBV5-1 to TRBJ2-2; TRBD1 matches at 8 bases. This CDR3 spans 13 amino acids. Germline CDR1 is SGHRS and CDR2 is YFSETQ. V dropped 8 bases and J dropped 1; count of bases not matched to a gene: 1. The CDR3 sequence is CASGTGNTGELFF. For the CDR3, the DNA is TGCGCCAGTGGGACAGGGAACACCGGGGAGCTGTTTTTT.

This chain links TRBV20-1 with TRBJ1-2, with D perhaps TRBD1 (6 bases). The CDR3 extends over 11 amino acids. CDR1 is DFQATT, CDR2 SNEGSKA, per germline (reference sequence). V lost 6 bases and J 2 bases, leaving 7 bases between the germline ends. DNA for the CDR3: TGCAGTGCCGACAGGAACTATGGCTACACCTTC. It codes for CSADRNYGYTF.

V and J are TRBV4-3 and TRBJ2-2, with 7 bases matching TRBD2. Trimming removed 0 bases from V and 1 base from J; junction bases left unmatched: 11. Germline V gene data show CDR1 as LGHNA and CDR2 as YSLEER. This CDR3 comprises 19 residues. The CDR3 DNA follows: TGCGCCAGCAGCCAAGATCTAGCGGCACATGTGGTGAACACCGGGGAGCTGTTTTTT. This gives the protein CASSQDLAAHVVNTGELFF.

The chain recombines TRBV9 with TRBJ1-4; 7 positions match TRBD1. The CDR3 spans 15 residues. Germline V lookup: CDR1 SGDLS, CDR2 YYNGEE. Losses at the gene ends were 1 base for V and 7 bases for J; bases not matched to a gene: 7. CDR3 DNA: TGTGCCAGCAGCGTACCAGGGGGAGAGGGTGAAAAACTGTTTTTT. Translating it yields CASSVPGGEGEKLFF.